A selection of T cell receptor beta chains follows, all from one sample in a study of T cell changes during pregnancy in multiple sclerosis. Measured with immunoSEQ multiplex PCR; TCRdb has only the in-frame clones, and not every one. The repertoire has some 80,000 clones, about 95% of them found once; the top ten carry roughly 1.1%. Sample: peripheral blood, taken in the second trimester of pregnancy. Receptors were obtained from a female donor with multiple sclerosis, enrolled in a pregnancy study. The CDR3 runs from the conserved cysteine through the conserved F or W. The order of the fields is CDR3 length, clone size, V gene, J gene, D gene, CDR3 DNA, CDR3 protein. A D gene is named only where the DNA matches it firmly. Clone size appears in some rows only: once, few, many, or a class for an expanded clone.

13	NA	TRBV28	TRBJ1-1	NA	TGTGCCAGCAGTTTTAGTGAGAACACTGAAGCTTTCTTT	CASSFSENTEAFF
17	NA	TRBV6-1	TRBJ2-7	NA	TGTGCCAGCAGTGAACCGGGATTGGCCCACTCAACCTACGAGCAGTACTTC	CASSEPGLAHSTYEQYF
17	NA	TRBV5-4	TRBJ2-6	TRBD1	TGTGCCAGCAGCAAGAGGAAAACAGGGGATGGGGCCAACGTCCTGACTTTC	CASSKRKTGDGANVLTF
14	few	TRBV5-3	TRBJ1-1	TRBD1	TGTGCCAGAAGCAAAGACAGGGGTGGGACTGAAGCTTTCTTT	CARSKDRGGTEAFF
16	NA	TRBV19	TRBJ2-6	NA	TGTGCCAGTAGTACAAACACCCTCTCTGGGGCCAACGTCCTGACTTTC	CASSTNTLSGANVLTF
13	NA	TRBV9	TRBJ1-1	NA	TGTGCCAGCAGCCGACGGGGTGGGTCAGAAGCTTTCTTT	CASSRRGGSEAFF
15	NA	TRBV30	TRBJ1-2	TRBD1	TGTGCCTGGACCACCGGGACAGGGGGATCCTATGGCTACACCTTC	CAWTTGTGGSYGYTF
15	NA	TRBV5-1	TRBJ1-4	TRBD1	TGCGCCAGCAGCTCGACAGGGGGTGAGGGTGAAAAACTGTTTTTT	CASSSTGGEGEKLFF
15	NA	TRBV5-6	TRBJ2-2	NA	TGTGCCAGCAGCTTGTCGGGGGTTGTGACCGGGGAGCTGTTTTTT	CASSLSGVVTGELFF
14	NA	TRBV27	TRBJ1-2	TRBD1	TGTGCCAGCAGTTTAAGGGACAGGGGATCTGGCTACACCTTC	CASSLRDRGSGYTF
13	NA	TRBV30	TRBJ2-2	NA	TGTGCCTCTCACAGGGTTTACACCGGGGAGCTGTTTTTT	CASHRVYTGELFF
14	NA	TRBV19	TRBJ2-7	TRBD2	TGTGCCAGTATCGGTAGCGGGGCGCCTTACGAGCAGTACTTC	CASIGSGAPYEQYF
15	NA	TRBV4-3	TRBJ2-5	NA	TGCGCCAGCAGCCAAATTAGCCCGATTAAGTGGACCCAGTACTTC	CASSQISPIKWTQYF
13	NA	TRBV7-2	TRBJ1-1	NA	TGTGCCAGCAGCCACTGGGGCACAGGGTTGGCTTTCTTT	CASSHWGTGLAFF
13	NA	TRBV7-9	TRBJ2-5	NA	TGTGCCAGCAGCTTGGCAGGGCGAGAGACCCAGTACTTC	CASSLAGRETQYF
15	NA	TRBV27	TRBJ1-4	TRBD1	TGTGCCAGCACCTCCTGGACAGGGGGGCATGAAAAACTGTTTTTT	CASTSWTGGHEKLFF
14	NA	TRBV11-2	TRBJ1-1	NA	TGTGCCAGCAGCTTAGCCGAGGGAGGAGCCGCGGCTTTCTTT	CASSLAEGGAAAFF
15	NA	TRBV27	TRBJ2-7	NA	TGTGCCAGCAGTTTATCGGGGGGACTTACGTGGGGGCAGTACTTC	CASSLSGGLTWGQYF
13	NA	TRBV27	TRBJ2-7	NA	TGTGCCAGCAGTTTGGGACTGTCCTACGAGCAGTACTTC	CASSLGLSYEQYF
16	NA	TRBV11-3	TRBJ2-1	TRBD2	TGTGCCAGCAGTCCCCACCCGCCCGGGACTAGCAATGAGCAGTTCTTC	CASSPHPPGTSNEQFF
13	NA	TRBV29-1	TRBJ1-4	TRBD1	TGCAGCGTTTTTACAGGGGGTAATGAAAAACTGTTTTTT	CSVFTGGNEKLFF
16	NA	TRBV5-1	TRBJ2-7	TRBD2	TGCGCCAGCAGCTCAGGCCTCGGGACTATTGTCTACGAGCAGTACTTC	CASSSGLGTIVYEQYF
16	once	TRBV7-9	TRBJ1-3	NA	TGTGCCAGCAGCTTACCAGCGGGGTTGACTGGAAACACCATATATTTT	CASSLPAGLTGNTIYF
15	NA	TRBV29-1	TRBJ2-2	TRBD2	TGCAGCGTGAAGACTAGCGGGAGGATCACCGGGGAGCTGTTTTTT	CSVKTSGRITGELFF
14	NA	TRBV7-2	TRBJ2-5	NA	TGTGCCAGCAGCCGCCGGGAACCCCAAGAGACCCAGTACTTC	CASSRREPQETQYF
14	NA	TRBV28	TRBJ2-7	NA	TGTGCCAGCAGTCCCATTAGTGTTTCCTACGAGCAGTACTTC	CASSPISVSYEQYF
18	once	TRBV2	TRBJ2-3	TRBD2	TGTGCCACTTCCGGGACTAGCGGATCTCGCGGGACCACAGATACGCAGTATTTT	CATSGTSGSRGTTDTQYF
15	once	TRBV7-2	TRBJ2-7	TRBD2	TGTGCCAGCAGCGGCTTAGCGGGAGGGCCGTACGAGCAGTACTTC	CASSGLAGGPYEQYF
20	NA	TRBV19	TRBJ2-1	NA	TGTGCCAGTAGTACCAAACTTGGGGTACTAGGCCCATATTCCTACAATGAGCAGTTCTTC	CASSTKLGVLGPYSYNEQFF
12	NA	TRBV19	TRBJ2-7	NA	TGTGCCAGTAGTATAGTAGGGAGCGAGCAGTACTTC	CASSIVGSEQYF
14	NA	TRBV27	TRBJ2-1	TRBD1	TGTGCCAGCACCCTCGGACAGGGTATCAATGAGCAGTTCTTC	CASTLGQGINEQFF
15	NA	TRBV7-9	TRBJ1-4	NA	TGTGCCAGCAGCTCTCAGGGAACCACTAATGAAAAACTGTTTTTT	CASSSQGTTNEKLFF